The sample holds one count of the clone carrying this T cell receptor (beta chain). The antigen is undetermined. V trimming: 3 bases; J trimming: 13 bases; junction bases outside the gene matches: 9. Germline values: CDR1 SGDLS, CDR2 YYNGEE. This CDR3 region has 14 residues. The PCR ran on 60 Vbeta and 13 Jbeta primers. The repertoire was sequenced with immunoSEQ multiplex PCR; TCRdb's copy has only in-frame clones and lacks some. The sample has about 62,000 clones; roughly 86% are singletons. This entry comes from a study of cytomegalovirus exposure and HLA in healthy donors. Whole-study findings and limits: Several top significant clusters appeared, in a later analysis, to be linked to common viral pathogens. In a later analysis, V- and J-gene trimming of beta chains associated with a DCLRE1C missense variant, replicated independently.

Healthy individuals who donated bone marrow served as the donors. Sequencing input: PBMCs. The source is a young man in good health and CMV-seronegative. The gene calls are TRBV9 and TRBJ1-6; TRBD1 matches at 8 bases. The CDR3 DNA is TGTGCCAGCAGCGAGGGACAGGACAGGGTTCCCCTCCACTTT. Its translation is CASSEGQDRVPLHF.